Included here is one T cell receptor beta chain sequence, with context. Its matching antigen is unknown. The data are from a study of cytomegalovirus exposure and HLA in healthy donors. Across the whole study: There were nearly 120 million unique TCR beta sequences, drawn from 180 million or so T cells, in an earlier analysis.

The primer mix had 60 Vbeta and 13 Jbeta primers. TCRdb keeps only in-frame clones here, not all; method: immunoSEQ multiplex PCR. The table has about 200,000 clones, 86% seen once. Study conclusions and caveats: A link between a missense DCLRE1C variant and TCR beta V- and J-gene trimming emerged from a later analysis. An Asian-associated ancestry cluster reportedly showed fewer N-insertions than the approximately 700-donor mean in a later analysis.

The CDR3 totals 13 residues. The J segment lost 3 bases and the V segment lost 6 bases, leaving 5 bases of the junction unmatched. Germline CDR1 is MNHEY and CDR2 is SMNVEV (reference sequence). The gene calls are TRBV27 and TRBJ2-7, with 7 bases lining up with TRBD2. Sequenced material: PBMCs. The clonotype was recovered from a woman between 25 and 40 years old in good health and CMV-seronegative. The DNA for the CDR3 is TGTGCCAGCAGGGACGGGGGGAACTACGAGCAGTACTTC. It yields the protein CASRDGGNYEQYF.